This entry features one T cell receptor beta chain sequence. This sample was taken from a study of blood T cell repertoires in COVID-19. For the study at large: The cDNA or gDNA used as material had been derived from T cells, B-cell-depleted T cells, or PBMCs.

This CDR3 has 13 residues. The V end was cut by 3 bases, the J end by 9 bases, with 9 bases between. Germline V CDR1 and CDR2: ENHRY, SYGVKD. Enrollees, about 18 to 90 years old, lived in approximately 25 US areas. Here immunoSEQ multiplex PCR was the method, and the copy in TCRdb shows in-frame clones only, minus some. Here the sample spans a few hundred thousand clones, approximately 86% being singletons. The sequencing input was PBMCs or T cells enriched from blood (not recorded which). V and J are TRBV10-3 and TRBJ1-6; no definite D call. This sequence was found in a woman aged 40 to 50 with acute COVID-19. In nucleotides, the CDR3 is TGTGCCATCAGTGACTCACAGTTTTCACCCCTCCACTTT. This codes for CAISDSQFSPLHF.